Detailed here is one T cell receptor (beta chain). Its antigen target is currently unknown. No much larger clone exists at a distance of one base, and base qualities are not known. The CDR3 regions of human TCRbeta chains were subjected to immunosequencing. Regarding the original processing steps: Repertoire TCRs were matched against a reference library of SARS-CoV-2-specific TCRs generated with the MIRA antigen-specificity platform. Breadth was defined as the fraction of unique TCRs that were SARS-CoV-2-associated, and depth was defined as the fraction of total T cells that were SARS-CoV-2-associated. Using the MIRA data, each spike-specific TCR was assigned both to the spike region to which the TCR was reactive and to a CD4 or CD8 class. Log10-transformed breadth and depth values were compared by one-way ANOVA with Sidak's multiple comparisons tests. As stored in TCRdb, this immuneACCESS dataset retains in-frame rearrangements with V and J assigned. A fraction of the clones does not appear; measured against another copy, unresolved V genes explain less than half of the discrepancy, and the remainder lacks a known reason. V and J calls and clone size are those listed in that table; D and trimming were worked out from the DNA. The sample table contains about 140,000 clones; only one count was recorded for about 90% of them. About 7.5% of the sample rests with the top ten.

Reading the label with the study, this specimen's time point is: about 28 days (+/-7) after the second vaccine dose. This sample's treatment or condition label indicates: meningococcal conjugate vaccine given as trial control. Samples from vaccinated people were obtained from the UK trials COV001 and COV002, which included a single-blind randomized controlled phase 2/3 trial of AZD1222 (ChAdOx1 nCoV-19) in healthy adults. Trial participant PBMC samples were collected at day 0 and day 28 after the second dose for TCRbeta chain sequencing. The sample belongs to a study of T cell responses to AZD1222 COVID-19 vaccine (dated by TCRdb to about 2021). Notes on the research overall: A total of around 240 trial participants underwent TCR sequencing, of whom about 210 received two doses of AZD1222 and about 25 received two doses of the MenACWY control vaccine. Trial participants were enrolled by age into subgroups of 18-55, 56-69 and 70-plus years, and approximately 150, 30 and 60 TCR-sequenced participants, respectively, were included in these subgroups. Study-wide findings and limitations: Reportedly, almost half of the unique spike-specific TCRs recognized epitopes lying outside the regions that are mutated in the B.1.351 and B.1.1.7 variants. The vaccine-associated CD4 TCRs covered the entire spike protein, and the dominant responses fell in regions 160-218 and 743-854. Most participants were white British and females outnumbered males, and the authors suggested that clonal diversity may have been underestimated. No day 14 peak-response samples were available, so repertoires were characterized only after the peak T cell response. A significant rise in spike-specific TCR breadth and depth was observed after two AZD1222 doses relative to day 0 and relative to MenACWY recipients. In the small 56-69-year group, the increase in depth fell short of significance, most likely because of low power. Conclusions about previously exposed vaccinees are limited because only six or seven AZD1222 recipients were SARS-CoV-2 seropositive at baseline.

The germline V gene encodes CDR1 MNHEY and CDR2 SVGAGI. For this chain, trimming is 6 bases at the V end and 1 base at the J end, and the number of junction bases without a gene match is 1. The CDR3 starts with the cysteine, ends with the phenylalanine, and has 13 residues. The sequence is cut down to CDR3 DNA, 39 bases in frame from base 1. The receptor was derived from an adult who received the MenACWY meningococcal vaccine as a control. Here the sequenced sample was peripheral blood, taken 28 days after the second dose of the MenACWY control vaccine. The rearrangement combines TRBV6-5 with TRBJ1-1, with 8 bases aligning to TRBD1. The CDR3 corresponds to CASRTGANTEAFF. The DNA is TGTGCCAGCAGGACAGGGGCGAACACTGAAGCTTTCTTT.